This T cell receptor (beta chain) is from a study of T cells in tumors after PD-1 blockade. Study background: On average, peripheral blood gave roughly 110,000 TCR templates and under 45,000 unique clonotypes.

The CDR3 totals 11 residues. Trimming cost V 6 bases and J 4 bases, with 4 bases left between them. Germline V lookup: CDR1 MNHEY, CDR2 SVGAGI. The data were produced by immunoSEQ multiplex PCR, yet TCRdb's version contains in-frame clones alone and is incomplete. The table shows about 59,000 clones, with around four fifths occurring only once. The chain combines TRBV6-5 with TRBJ1-5; D call uncertain. Sequences were derived from PBMCs, sampled before anti-PD-1 treatment. This TCR derives from a human donor with basal cell carcinoma. CDR3 protein: CASRENQPQHF. The CDR3 DNA sequence: TGTGCCAGCAGAGAGAATCAGCCCCAGCATTTT.